Listed below are T cell receptor beta chains from one sample, sequenced in a study of T cells in Graves' hyperthyroidism and ophthalmopathy. TCRdb recomputed calls from the multiplex PCR reads with MiXCR, one row per CDR3 protein. The table has approximately 740,000 distinct CDR3 sequences, approximately 15% seen once. The sample was blood. Every receptor here comes from a woman aged 18-30 years with Graves' hyperthyroidism. CDR3s include the opening cysteine and the closing phenylalanine or tryptophan. Each record gives: J gene, D gene, V gene, clone size, CDR3 DNA, CDR3 protein. A D gene is named only where the DNA matches it firmly. Part of the rows lack a size; the others show once, few, many or a class for expanded clones.

j_gene: TRBJ2-3; d_gene: .; v_gene: TRBV6-1; abundance: many; CDR3nt: TGTGCCAGCAGTTCCCGAGAGGACCTGAGCACAGATACGCAGTATTTT; CDR3aa: CASSSREDLSTDTQYF
j_gene: TRBJ1-2; d_gene: .; v_gene: TRBV4-3; abundance: .; CDR3nt: TGCGCCAGCAGCCAAGACCTACGGCAGGGGATGGGGTATGGCTACACCTTC; CDR3aa: CASSQDLRQGMGYGYTF
j_gene: TRBJ2-1; d_gene: TRBD2; v_gene: TRBV20-1; abundance: .; CDR3nt: TGCAGTGCTAGCGCTAGCGGTATCTTATACAATGAGCAGTTCTTC; CDR3aa: CSASASGILYNEQFF
j_gene: TRBJ1-5; d_gene: .; v_gene: TRBV5-5; abundance: many; CDR3nt: TGTGCCAGCAGCTTGTGGCAGGTCAATCAGCCCCAGCATTTT; CDR3aa: CASSLWQVNQPQHF
j_gene: TRBJ2-7; d_gene: .; v_gene: TRBV4-1; abundance: .; CDR3nt: TGCGCCAGCAGCCAAGACCAGCTGGCCTACGAGCAGTACTTC; CDR3aa: CASSQDQLAYEQYF
j_gene: TRBJ2-7; d_gene: TRBD2; v_gene: TRBV2; abundance: many; CDR3nt: TGTGCCAGCAGTTCAGCCGGGACTAGCGGGAGGGCCTTGCGCGACGAGCAGTACTTC; CDR3aa: CASSSAGTSGRALRDEQYF
j_gene: TRBJ1-3; d_gene: .; v_gene: TRBV5-8; abundance: .; CDR3nt: TGTGCCAGCAGCTTCGCCCGTAGTGACCTCGGAAACACCGTATATTTT; CDR3aa: CASSFARSDLGNTVYF
j_gene: TRBJ2-7; d_gene: .; v_gene: TRBV13; abundance: many; CDR3nt: TGTGCCAGCAGCGGCGGGGGCTCCCACGAGCAGTACTTC; CDR3aa: CASSGGGSHEQYF
j_gene: TRBJ1-1; d_gene: TRBD1; v_gene: TRBV3-1; abundance: many; CDR3nt: TGTGCCAGCAGCCCATACCGAGACAGGGAAGAAGCTTTCTTT; CDR3aa: CASSPYRDREEAFF
j_gene: TRBJ2-7; d_gene: .; v_gene: TRBV2; abundance: few; CDR3nt: TGTGCCAGCAGCCGTCGGTCGATTAGGCACGAGCAGTACTTC; CDR3aa: CASSRRSIRHEQYF
j_gene: TRBJ1-2; d_gene: .; v_gene: TRBV29-1; abundance: .; CDR3nt: TGCAGCGCCAAACCGGGGGCGGGGGTATATGGCTACACCTTC; CDR3aa: CSAKPGAGVYGYTF
j_gene: TRBJ2-3; d_gene: TRBD1; v_gene: TRBV5-1; abundance: many; CDR3nt: TGCGCCAGCAGCTTGACCGGACAGGGGGCAGATACGCAGTATTTT; CDR3aa: CASSLTGQGADTQYF
j_gene: TRBJ2-1; d_gene: TRBD2; v_gene: TRBV2; abundance: few; CDR3nt: TGTGCCAGAAAACTAGCGGGAGGGGTTTACAATGAGCAGTTCTTC; CDR3aa: CARKLAGGVYNEQFF
j_gene: TRBJ1-4; d_gene: TRBD1; v_gene: TRBV9; abundance: .; CDR3nt: TGTGCCAGCAGCTCCCGGACAGGGGATAATGAAAAACTGTTTTTT; CDR3aa: CASSSRTGDNEKLFF
j_gene: TRBJ2-1; d_gene: .; v_gene: TRBV2; abundance: many; CDR3nt: TGTGCCAGCAGTGACCGGGACCGACCCTACAATGAGCAGTTCTTC; CDR3aa: CASSDRDRPYNEQFF
j_gene: TRBJ1-2; d_gene: .; v_gene: TRBV6-1; abundance: many; CDR3nt: TGTGCCAGCAGTCTAACAGTATCGGGCTATGGCTACACCTTC; CDR3aa: CASSLTVSGYGYTF
j_gene: TRBJ2-3; d_gene: TRBD2; v_gene: TRBV25-1; abundance: .; CDR3nt: TGTGCCAGCAGTTTTTTAGCGGGAGGGCCGGGGGCAGATACGCAGTATTTT; CDR3aa: CASSFLAGGPGADTQYF
j_gene: TRBJ2-7; d_gene: .; v_gene: TRBV6-6; abundance: many; CDR3nt: TGTGCCAGCAGTTACGGCAGGAAAGGAGGCGAGCAGTACTTC; CDR3aa: CASSYGRKGGEQYF
j_gene: TRBJ1-1; d_gene: .; v_gene: TRBV20-1; abundance: .; CDR3nt: TGCAGTGCAAGCCTTCGGGGGATGAACACTGAAGCTTTCTTT; CDR3aa: CSASLRGMNTEAFF
j_gene: TRBJ2-1; d_gene: TRBD2; v_gene: TRBV7-6; abundance: many; CDR3nt: TGTGCCAGCAGCCCCGGGAGTTTAGCGGGAGTCTTGGATGAGCAGTTCTTC; CDR3aa: CASSPGSLAGVLDEQFF
j_gene: TRBJ2-7; d_gene: .; v_gene: TRBV20-1; abundance: many; CDR3nt: TGCAGTGCTAGAGATGCCGGTACCGAGCAGTACTTC; CDR3aa: CSARDAGTEQYF
j_gene: TRBJ1-2; d_gene: .; v_gene: TRBV20-1; abundance: many; CDR3nt: TGCAGTGCTAGAGATAGGGCAGCAACGTTGTATGGCTACACCTTC; CDR3aa: CSARDRAATLYGYTF
j_gene: TRBJ1-1; d_gene: .; v_gene: TRBV29-1; abundance: many; CDR3nt: TGCAGCGTTGAATGGGGCGCTGAAGCTTTCTTT; CDR3aa: CSVEWGAEAFF
j_gene: TRBJ2-7; d_gene: .; v_gene: TRBV7-9; abundance: many; CDR3nt: TGTGCCAGCAGCTTAGGCCGGGTCTACGAGCAGTACTTC; CDR3aa: CASSLGRVYEQYF
j_gene: TRBJ1-6; d_gene: .; v_gene: TRBV20-1; abundance: many; CDR3nt: TGCAGTGCTAGAATGCAGGGGAATTCACCCCTCCACTTT; CDR3aa: CSARMQGNSPLHF
j_gene: TRBJ1-2; d_gene: TRBD1; v_gene: TRBV19; abundance: .; CDR3nt: TGTGCCAGTAGTATTAGGACAGGGGCGTTCAACTATGGCTACACCTTC; CDR3aa: CASSIRTGAFNYGYTF
j_gene: TRBJ1-2; d_gene: .; v_gene: TRBV7-8; abundance: many; CDR3nt: TGTGCCAGCAGCTCCGGGGGAAAAGGCTACACCTTC; CDR3aa: CASSSGGKGYTF
j_gene: TRBJ2-1; d_gene: TRBD2; v_gene: TRBV6-2/TRBV6-3; abundance: few; CDR3nt: TGTGCCAGCAGCCACGGACTAGCGGGAGCGAGGAATGAGCAGTTCTTC; CDR3aa: CASSHGLAGARNEQFF
j_gene: TRBJ1-1; d_gene: .; v_gene: TRBV18; abundance: few; CDR3nt: TGTGCCAGCTCACGGACCGGGACGTTGAACACTGAAGCTTTCTTT; CDR3aa: CASSRTGTLNTEAFF
j_gene: TRBJ2-3; d_gene: TRBD2; v_gene: TRBV6-1; abundance: many; CDR3nt: TGTGCCAGCAGTCCCCTGACTAGCGGGACAACAGATACGCAGTATTTT; CDR3aa: CASSPLTSGTTDTQYF
j_gene: TRBJ2-7; d_gene: TRBD1; v_gene: TRBV5-1; abundance: many; CDR3nt: TGCGCCAGCAGGTTAGGGACAGATTACGAGCAGTACTTC; CDR3aa: CASRLGTDYEQYF
j_gene: TRBJ2-1; d_gene: .; v_gene: TRBV27; abundance: .; CDR3nt: TGTGCCAGCAGCATTATTAGAGGGATCCCCTACAATGAGCAGTTCTTC; CDR3aa: CASSIIRGIPYNEQFF
j_gene: TRBJ2-3; d_gene: TRBD2; v_gene: TRBV24-1; abundance: .; CDR3nt: TGTGCCACCAGTGATATGAGGGGGACTAGCGGGACCCCAGCAGATACGCAGTATTTT; CDR3aa: CATSDMRGTSGTPADTQYF
j_gene: TRBJ2-1; d_gene: TRBD2; v_gene: TRBV28; abundance: many; CDR3nt: TGTGCCAGCAGTCCTCGAGGGGAAGCGGGAGGCCTTTTAAATGAGCAGTTCTTC; CDR3aa: CASSPRGEAGGLLNEQFF
j_gene: TRBJ1-1; d_gene: .; v_gene: TRBV6-1; abundance: few; CDR3nt: TGTGCCAGCAGCTCCATTCCCGACACAACCGTCACTGAAGCTTTCTTT; CDR3aa: CASSSIPDTTVTEAFF
j_gene: TRBJ2-7; d_gene: .; v_gene: TRBV30; abundance: .; CDR3nt: TGTGCCTGGAGTGTACGTGGGCGGGGTACCTACGAGCAGTACTTC; CDR3aa: CAWSVRGRGTYEQYF
j_gene: TRBJ1-1; d_gene: TRBD1; v_gene: TRBV30; abundance: many; CDR3nt: TGTGCCTGGAGTCGGACAGGGGTATCTTCTGAAGCTTTCTTT; CDR3aa: CAWSRTGVSSEAFF
j_gene: TRBJ2-3; d_gene: TRBD2; v_gene: TRBV2; abundance: once; CDR3nt: TGTGCCAGCAGCGCCTTGCAATGGTCAGGACTAGCGGGGTCCACAGATACGCAGTATTTT; CDR3aa: CASSALQWSGLAGSTDTQYF
j_gene: TRBJ2-1; d_gene: .; v_gene: TRBV28; abundance: few; CDR3nt: TGTGCCAGCAGTTCAACGACCGAAACCCAGTTCTTC; CDR3aa: CASSSTTETQFF
j_gene: TRBJ2-2; d_gene: .; v_gene: TRBV18; abundance: few; CDR3nt: TGTGCCAGCTCACCACCAAGCTACGCGAACACCGGGGAGCTGTTTTTT; CDR3aa: CASSPPSYANTGELFF